The clone carrying this TCR beta chain came up many times. This sample was included in a study of T cells in Graves' hyperthyroidism and ophthalmopathy. The CDR3 sequence is 15 residues long. Between the trimmed V and J ends, which lost 3 bases and 1 base, there was a span of 12 bases. RNA transcripts gave rise to amplified TCR beta CDR3 regions. The TCR CDR3 first-round RT-PCR relied on the HTBI primer set. TCRdb re-called the multiplex PCR reads with MiXCR, one entry per CDR3 protein. Of 270,000 or so distinct CDR3 sequences listed, about 25% are singletons. Newly diagnosed hyperthyroidism, duration under 2 months, in patients aged 18 to 65. Exclusion of a patient resulted from uncontrolled infection, other autoimmune disease, pregnancy or lactation.

This receptor was taken from a man aged 40-55 years with Graves' hyperthyroidism that later progressed to Graves' ophthalmopathy. Sequencing was performed on blood. V is TRBV12-3 or TRBV12-4 and J is TRBJ1-1, with D unclear. CDR3 sequence (DNA): TGTGCCAGCAGTTTCCGGAAAGGCCCGAACACTGAAGCTTTCTTT. Protein sequence: CASSFRKGPNTEAFF.